The 13 T cell receptor beta chains below all came from one sample that was sequenced in a study of regulatory T cells in long-lasting Graves disease. Time point: newly diagnosed GD, antithyroid drugs for less than 3 months. PBMC RNA was the source of the TCR library. Through Arm-PCR of CDR3 regions and iRepertoire HTBI primers, TCR beta libraries were built. TCRdb re-analysed the multiplex PCR reads in MiXCR, keeping a single row per CDR3 protein. The data contain a few hundred thousand distinct CDR3 sequences, 15% to 20% of them singletons. Sequences were derived from peripheral blood mononuclear cells (PBMCs), sampled at new diagnosis, from a patient treated with antithyroid drugs. The receptors come from a female donor with Graves disease.

About this clonotype: This probably arose from a read error, given a far larger clone one base away. The rearrangement links TRBV2 to TRBJ2-2; D is perhaps TRBD1 (5 bases). The CDR3 runs to 16 residues. V was shortened by 6 bases and J by 4 bases, with 18 bases between the two germline ends. Germline CDR1 is SNHLY and CDR2 is FYNNEI. The CDR3 region has the DNA TGTGCCAGCAGCTTAGGGCAGGGAAGGGGCACCGGGGAGCTGTTTTTT. Encoded protein: CASSLGQGRGTGELFF.

V usage is TRBV3-2 and J usage is TRBJ2-7; the table's D gene call, TRBD1, was not cross checked with the DNA. TRBV3-2 is reported as a pseudogene. This CDR3 has 15 amino acids. For the CDR3, the DNA is TGTGCCAGCAGCCAAGGGGGGACAGGTTCCTACGAGCAGTACTTC. Encoded protein: CASSQGGTGSYEQYF.

This clonotype was seen once. This chain connects TRBV27 to TRBJ1-1, with 8 bases fitting TRBD1. There are 16 residues in the CDR3. The V gene's germline CDR1 is MNHEY and CDR2 SMNVEV (reference sequence). With V trimmed by 3 bases and J by 3 bases, 9 bases remained unmatched. This CDR3 is CASSFFPGGADTEAFF. The CDR3 DNA reads TGTGCCAGCAGTTTTTTCCCAGGGGGCGCGGACACTGAAGCTTTCTTT.

This clonotype was seen repeatedly, ten times or more. The J gene is TRBJ2-7, the V gene TRBV7-9, with D hard to call. This CDR3 has 13 residues. V was shortened by 4 bases and J by 5 bases, with 12 bases between the two germline ends. Germline V gene lookup returns CDR1 SEHNR and CDR2 FQNEAQ (reference sequence). The CDR3 is CASSYSLRDEQYF. CDR3 in DNA: TGTGCCAGCAGCTACTCCCTCCGGGACGAGCAGTACTTC.

Concerning this clonotype: A much larger clone lies a single base off, so this may be a read error. This chain links TRBV3-1 with TRBJ1-4; D not certain. In germline, CDR1 is LGHDT, CDR2 YNNKEL (reference sequence). V lost 1 base, J lost 8 bases, and 5 bases lay in between. The CDR3 totals 12 residues. The CDR3 sequence: CASSQGTEKLFF. The CDR3, as DNA: TGTGCCAGCAGCCAAGGGACCGAAAAACTGTTTTTT.

In this sample, this clonotype turned up a few times. The rearrangement joins TRBV11-1 to TRBJ2-5; TRBD2 agrees at 9 bases. With V trimmed by 6 bases and J by 4 bases, 12 bases remained unmatched. CDR1 is SGHAT and CDR2 is FQDESV in the germline V gene (reference sequence). The CDR3 covers 16 residues. CDR3 nucleotides: TGTGCCAGCAGTCCCGGCGGCGGGGGGGCCGGAGAGACCCAGTACTTC. Encoded protein: CASSPGGGGAGETQYF.

This clonotype was seen repeatedly, ten times or more. The chain carries TRBV12-3 or TRBV12-4 and TRBJ1-1; no clear D gene. The CDR3 is 13 amino acids. V shed 1 base and J shed 5 bases, with 8 bases lying between them. CDR3 region: CASSLGKQTEAFF. CDR3 coding DNA: TGTGCCAGCAGTTTAGGCAAGCAGACTGAAGCTTTCTTT.

This clonotype was counted ten times or more. The genes are TRBV28 and TRBJ1-2, with TRBD1 identical over 8 bases. The CDR3 loop spans 15 amino acids. V shed 1 base and J 7 bases; nucleotides not matched to a gene: 8. Germline V gives CDR1 MDHEN, CDR2 SYDVKM. The CDR3 loop reads CASSLSPRGLGGYTF. CDR3 DNA sequence: TGTGCCAGCAGTTTATCCCCCAGGGGGCTGGGTGGCTACACCTTC.

This clonotype was seen ten or more times. The CDR3 DNA sequence: TGTGCCACCAGCAGAGTTTCCCCAACGGCCCACACCATATATTTT. This codes for CATSRVSPTAHTIYF. V is TRBV15 and J is TRBJ1-3; D gene uncertain. CDR3 size: 15 residues. The germline V and J ends were trimmed by 1 base and 8 bases, with 15 bases remaining between them. Germline CDR1 is LNHNV and CDR2 is YYDKDF (reference sequence).

This clonotype was seen more than once but under ten times. This chain joins TRBV20-1 and TRBJ2-3; D unclear. The CDR3 totals 15 residues. In germline, CDR1 is DFQATT, CDR2 SNEGSKA (reference sequence). Trimming took 6 bases from V and 1 from J, leaving 17 bases between them. CDR3 sequence: CSANPGAAGTDTQYF. DNA of the CDR3: TGCAGTGCGAATCCAGGCGCTGCTGGCACAGATACGCAGTATTTT.

The rearrangement uses TRBV7-9 and TRBJ1-4; D ambiguous. CDR1 SEHNR and CDR2 FQNEAQ come from the germline V gene (reference sequence). V dropped 10 bases and J dropped 0 bases, with 18 bases sitting between them. The CDR3 sequence is 16 residues long. As DNA, the CDR3 is TGTGCCATCCCACCCAAATACACGGCAACTAATGAAAAACTGTTTTTT. It translates to CAIPPKYTATNEKLFF.

This clonotype was counted ten times or more. V and J are TRBV3-1 and TRBJ2-5, with D possibly being TRBD1 (6 bases). The V and J ends lost 5 bases and 2 bases respectively, with 12 bases between them. The CDR3 spans 14 residues. CDR1 is LGHDT and CDR2 is YNNKEL in the germline V gene (reference sequence). CDR3 residues: CASSTRTDQETQYF. The CDR3 region has the DNA TGTGCCAGCAGCACCAGGACAGATCAAGAGACCCAGTACTTC.

This clonotype was counted at least ten times. CDR3 sequence reads: CASISGGQGRYEQYF. The CDR3 nucleotides are TGTGCCAGCATCTCCGGCGGACAGGGTCGTTACGAGCAGTACTTC. This chain links TRBV28 with TRBJ2-7; 8 bases agree with TRBD1. The germline CDR1 and CDR2 sequences are MDHEN and SYDVKM. CDR3 size: 15 residues. Trimming took 7 bases from V and 4 from J; bases not matched to a gene: 12.